These 20 T cell receptor beta chains were sequenced from one sample in a study of T cells in localized non-small cell lung cancer. Measured with immunoSEQ multiplex PCR; TCRdb has only the in-frame clones, and not every one. The data contain about 59,000 clones, around 90% of them singletons. The source material was peripheral blood, sampled before any cancer treatment. These receptors originate from a man aged 40-75 years with stage I squamous cell lung carcinoma.

The chain couples TRBV28 to TRBJ1-3; D gene uncertain. Germline V gene sequence: CDR1 MDHEN, CDR2 SYDVKM. The CDR3 has 15 amino acids. V lost 6 bases to trimming and J lost 4 bases, with 16 bases between them. CDR3 in DNA: TGTGCCAGCAGGGGAGGCGGCACGCCGGGAAACACCATATATTTT. It yields the protein CASRGGGTPGNTIYF.

Regarding this clone: One end of the junction varies from germline; a read error may be responsible. This chain uses TRBV5-1 with TRBJ1-5; 7 bases line up with TRBD1. The CDR3 has 15 amino acids. Germline lookup yields CDR1 SGHRS and CDR2 YFSETQ. CDR3 region: CASSVQGFSNQPQHF. CDR3 sequence (DNA): TGTGCCAGCAGCGTACAGGGGTTTAGCAATCAGCCCCAGCATTTT.

Regarding this clone: At one of its ends the junction is not consistent with the germline gene, which may arise from a read error. J is TRBJ2-6 and V is TRBV19; D remains unclear. The CDR3 sequence is 15 residues long. CDR1 is LNHDA, CDR2 SQIVND, per germline (reference sequence). CDR3 residues: CASSVPGSGANVLTF. The CDR3 DNA is TGTGCCAGTAGTGTCCCTGGTTCTGGTGCCAACGTCCTGACTTTC.

The chain carries TRBV10-3 and TRBJ2-7; 10 bases agree with TRBD1. The CDR3 length is 12 residues. V trimming: 6 bases; J trimming: 6 bases; junction bases outside the gene matches: 2. Per the germline V gene, CDR1 is ENHRY and CDR2 is SYGVKD. The CDR3 DNA follows: TGTGCCATCAGCAGGACAGGGGGCGAGCAGTACTTC. This gives the protein CAISRTGGEQYF.

CDR3 sequence (DNA): TGTGCCAGCAGCTTATATAGGACTGAAGCTTTCTTT. This translates into CASSLYRTEAFF. The gene calls are TRBV7-9 and TRBJ1-1, with D hard to call. Trimming removed 2 bases from V and 5 bases from J, with 6 bases in between. Germline loops: CDR1 SEHNR, CDR2 FQNEAQ (reference sequence). The CDR3 runs to 12 residues.

The V and J genes are TRBV30 and TRBJ1-4, with D perhaps matching TRBD1 (5 bases). Germline V gene data show CDR1 as GTSNPN and CDR2 as SVGIG (reference sequence). V lost 7 bases, J lost 8 bases, and 17 bases lay in between. The CDR3 is 13 amino acids. The CDR3 loop reads CAFKPGDREKLFF. The CDR3 DNA reads TGTGCCTTCAAGCCGGGGGATAGGGAAAAACTGTTTTTT.

The CDR3 bases are TGTGCCAGCAGCTTAGAAAGTTCGGGACACTTTAGCACAGATACGCAGTATTTT. This gives the protein CASSLESSGHFSTDTQYF. The chain combines TRBV7-8 with TRBJ2-3; a possible D gene is TRBD1 (6 bases). This CDR3 has 18 amino acids. The germline V and J ends were trimmed by 1 base and 0 bases, with 17 bases remaining between them. The germline CDR1 and CDR2 sequences are SGHVS and FQNEAQ.

The rearrangement uses TRBV30 and TRBJ1-1; TRBD1 matches 7 bases. CDR1 and CDR2 (germline): GTSNPN, SVGIG (reference sequence). The length of the CDR3 is 16 residues. V was pared by 2 bases and J by 1 base, with 10 bases of the junction left unmatched. CDR3 nucleotide sequence: TGTGCCTGGAGTTTCCCCGGGACAGTGCAGAACACTGAAGCTTTCTTT. It codes for CAWSFPGTVQNTEAFF.

This chain joins TRBV2 and TRBJ2-2, with no clear D. The germline gives CDR1 SNHLY, CDR2 FYNNEI. V was clipped by 7 bases and J by 3 bases, with 9 bases between them. This CDR3 contains 13 residues. This CDR3 is CASNFRYTGELFF. The CDR3 DNA is TGTGCCAGCAATTTCCGGTACACCGGGGAGCTGTTTTTT.

This clone was counted once. This rearrangement joins TRBV6-1 to TRBJ2-1, with 14 positions matching TRBD2. Germline V gene lookup returns CDR1 MNHNS and CDR2 SASEGT. This CDR3 has 17 residues. V shed 3 bases and J 2 bases; nucleotides not matched to a gene: 3. CDR3: CASSEGTSGRAYNEQFF. The CDR3 DNA follows: TGTGCCAGCAGTGAGGGGACTAGCGGGAGAGCCTACAATGAGCAGTTCTTC.

This clone has only one observation. This chain uses TRBV7-6 with TRBJ2-2; no clear D gene. Trimming removed 7 bases from V and 4 bases from J, with 13 bases in between. Germline lookup yields CDR1 SGHVS and CDR2 FNYEAQ. The CDR3 is 14 residues long. In nucleotides, the CDR3 is TGTGCCAGCACCCTGCCATCGGGCACCGGGGAGCTGTTTTTT. Protein product: CASTLPSGTGELFF.

V usage is TRBV28 and J usage is TRBJ2-7; D not certain. This CDR3 contains 14 residues. V lost 5 bases to trimming and J lost 2 bases, with 13 bases between them. In germline, CDR1 is MDHEN, CDR2 SYDVKM. This CDR3 is CASSPPGPPYEQYF. CDR3 bases: TGTGCCAGCAGTCCCCCCGGGCCCCCCTACGAGCAGTACTTC.

The chain couples TRBV9 to TRBJ2-5, with 11 bases aligning to TRBD2. The ends lost 4 bases at V and 4 bases at J; junction bases unmatched: 9. The CDR3 has 16 amino acids. Germline lookup yields CDR1 SGDLS and CDR2 YYNGEE. CDR3 region: CASSPTSGRAVETQYF. The CDR3 DNA reads TGTGCCAGCAGCCCCACTAGCGGGAGAGCGGTAGAGACCCAGTACTTC.

This clone was seen just once. Written as DNA, the CDR3 is TGCAGCGTTGAACTCCAGGGAAGTGAAGCTTTCTTT. Translated: CSVELQGSEAFF. The chain has TRBV29-1 and TRBJ1-1; tentative D call: TRBD1 (5 bases). CDR3 size: 12 residues. Trimming left V 2 bases short and J 7 bases short, with 11 bases between. Germline V CDR1 and CDR2: SQVTM, ANQGSEA.

The chain employs TRBV2 and TRBJ1-2; possible D gene TRBD1, 6 bases. V lost 6 bases to trimming and J lost 5 bases, with 7 bases between them. Germline CDR1 and CDR2: SNHLY and FYNNEI. This CDR3 has 11 amino acids. The DNA for the CDR3 is TGTGCCAGCAGACAGGGATATGGCTACACCTTC. It translates to CASRQGYGYTF.

The V call is TRBV5-1, the J call TRBJ2-7, with unresolved D. The CDR3 covers 14 residues. The V gene lost 0 bases and the J gene lost 6 bases, with 13 bases spanning the gap. CDR1 is SGHRS and CDR2 is YFSETQ in the germline V gene. This CDR3 is CASSLAIQLSEQYF. The CDR3 bases are TGCGCCAGCAGCTTGGCAATCCAGCTTTCCGAGCAGTACTTC.

V usage is TRBV19 and J usage is TRBJ2-4, with no clear D. Germline V gives CDR1 LNHDA, CDR2 SQIVND (reference sequence). The CDR3 runs to 15 residues. V was shortened by 5 bases and J by 0 bases, with 11 bases between the two germline ends. CDR3 residues: CASSETPLAKNIQYF. CDR3 nucleotides: TGTGCCAGTAGTGAGACACCTCTAGCCAAAAACATTCAGTACTTC.

V and J are TRBV9 and TRBJ1-5; no clear D. V dropped 4 bases and J dropped 3 bases, with 11 bases sitting between them. CDR3 length equals 14 residues. Germline CDR1 reads SGDLS; CDR2 reads YYNGEE. CDR3 coding DNA: TGTGCCAGCAGCTCCCGACTTGACAATCAGCCCCAGCATTTT. As protein: CASSSRLDNQPQHF.

The chain carries TRBV29-1 and TRBJ2-7, with a possible D match to TRBD1 (5 bases). This CDR3 comprises 11 residues. Germline loops: CDR1 SQVTM, CDR2 ANQGSEA. Trimming shortened V by 4 bases and J by 3 bases, and 7 bases separated the two germline ends. CDR3 in amino acids: CSVADSYEQYF. The CDR3 nucleotides are TGCAGCGTTGCAGACAGCTACGAGCAGTACTTC.

The rearrangement links TRBV6-1 to TRBJ2-5; tentatively, D is TRBD2 (5 bases). The V end lost 4 bases, the J end lost 5 bases, and 11 bases lay between the germline ends. Germline CDR1 reads MNHNS; CDR2 reads SASEGT. The CDR3 is 13 amino acids. In nucleotides, the CDR3 is TGTGCCAGCAGTGCCTCCGGGGTGGAGACCCAGTACTTC. Translation gives CASSASGVETQYF.